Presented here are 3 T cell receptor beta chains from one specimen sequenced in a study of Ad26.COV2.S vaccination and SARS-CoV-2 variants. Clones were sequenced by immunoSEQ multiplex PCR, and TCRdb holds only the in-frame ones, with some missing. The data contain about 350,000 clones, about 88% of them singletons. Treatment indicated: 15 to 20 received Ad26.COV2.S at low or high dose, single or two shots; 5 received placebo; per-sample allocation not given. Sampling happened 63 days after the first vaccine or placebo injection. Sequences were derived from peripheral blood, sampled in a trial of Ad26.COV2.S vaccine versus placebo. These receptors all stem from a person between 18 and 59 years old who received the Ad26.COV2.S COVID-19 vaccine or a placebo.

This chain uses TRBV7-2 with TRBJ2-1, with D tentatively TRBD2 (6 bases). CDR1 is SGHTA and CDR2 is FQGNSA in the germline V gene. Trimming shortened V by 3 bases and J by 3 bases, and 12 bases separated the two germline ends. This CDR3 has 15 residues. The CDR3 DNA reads TGTGCCAGCAGCTTTGTGGGAGGTAGCTACAATGAGCAGTTCTTC. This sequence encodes CASSFVGGSYNEQFF. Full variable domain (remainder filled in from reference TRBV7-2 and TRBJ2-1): GAGVSQSPSNKVTEKGKDVELRCDPISGHTALYWYRQSLGQGLEFLIYFQGNSAPDKSGLPSDRFSAERTGGSVSTLTIQRTQQEDSAVYLCASSFVGGSYNEQFFGPGTRLTVL.

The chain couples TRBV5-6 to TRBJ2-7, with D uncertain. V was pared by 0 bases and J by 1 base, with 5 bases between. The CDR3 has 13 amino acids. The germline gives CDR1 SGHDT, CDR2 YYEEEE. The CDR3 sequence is CASSLGRSYEQYF. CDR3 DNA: TGTGCCAGCAGCTTGGGTAGGTCCTACGAGCAGTACTTC.

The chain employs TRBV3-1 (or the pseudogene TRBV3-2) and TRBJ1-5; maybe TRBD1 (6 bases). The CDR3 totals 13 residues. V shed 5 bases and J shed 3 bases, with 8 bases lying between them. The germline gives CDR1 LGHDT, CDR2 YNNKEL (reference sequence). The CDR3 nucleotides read TGTGCCAGCAGCACAGGGAACAATCAGCCCCAGCATTTT. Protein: CASSTGNNQPQHF.